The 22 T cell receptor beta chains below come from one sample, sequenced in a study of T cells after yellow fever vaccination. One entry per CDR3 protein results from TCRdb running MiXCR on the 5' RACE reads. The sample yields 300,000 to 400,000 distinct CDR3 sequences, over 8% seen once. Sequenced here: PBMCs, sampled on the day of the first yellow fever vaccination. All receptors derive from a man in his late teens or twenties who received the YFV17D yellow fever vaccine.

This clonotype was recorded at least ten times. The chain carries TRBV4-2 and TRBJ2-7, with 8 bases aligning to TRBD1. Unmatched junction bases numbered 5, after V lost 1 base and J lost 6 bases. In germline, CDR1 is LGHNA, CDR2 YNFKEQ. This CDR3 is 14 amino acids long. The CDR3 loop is CASSQARTGSEQYF. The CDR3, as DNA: TGTGCCAGCAGCCAAGCCCGGACAGGGTCCGAGCAGTACTTC.

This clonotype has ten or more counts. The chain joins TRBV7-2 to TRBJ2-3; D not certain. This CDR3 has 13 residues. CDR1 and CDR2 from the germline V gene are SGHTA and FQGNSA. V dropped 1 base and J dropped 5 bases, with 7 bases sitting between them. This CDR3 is CASSLDIRDTQYF. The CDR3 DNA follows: TGTGCCAGCAGCTTAGATATTAGAGATACGCAGTATTTT.

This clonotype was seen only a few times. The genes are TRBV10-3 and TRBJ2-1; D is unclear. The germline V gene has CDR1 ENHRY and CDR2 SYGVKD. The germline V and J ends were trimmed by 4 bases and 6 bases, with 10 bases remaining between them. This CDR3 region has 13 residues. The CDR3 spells CAISAPSPNEQFF. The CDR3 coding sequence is TGTGCCATCAGTGCCCCTTCACCCAATGAGCAGTTCTTC.

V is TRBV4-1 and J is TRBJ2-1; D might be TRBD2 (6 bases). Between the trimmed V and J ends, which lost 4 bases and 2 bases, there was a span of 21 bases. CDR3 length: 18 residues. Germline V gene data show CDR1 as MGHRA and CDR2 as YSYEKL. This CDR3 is CASSLYPLAPLTYNEQFF. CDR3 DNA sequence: TGCGCCAGCAGCCTATACCCCCTAGCGCCCTTAACCTACAATGAGCAGTTCTTC.

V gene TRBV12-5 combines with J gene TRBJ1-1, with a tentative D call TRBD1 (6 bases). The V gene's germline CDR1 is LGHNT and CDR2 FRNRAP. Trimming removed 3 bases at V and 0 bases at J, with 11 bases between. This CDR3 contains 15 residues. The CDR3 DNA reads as TGTGCTAGTGGTTTTGGGACATCACTGAACACTGAAGCTTTCTTT. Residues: CASGFGTSLNTEAFF. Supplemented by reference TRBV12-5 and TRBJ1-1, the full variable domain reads DARVTQTPRHKVTEMGQEVTMRCQPILGHNTVFWYRQTMMQGLELLAYFRNRAPLDDSGMPKDRFSAEMPDATLATLKIQPSEPRDSAVYFCASGFGTSLNTEAFFGQGTRLTVV.

CDR3 amino acids: CASRTRTGLKGNQPQHF. The CDR3 DNA reads as TGTGCCAGCAGAACCCGGACAGGACTAAAGGGCAATCAGCCCCAGCATTTT. V and J are TRBV6-2 or TRBV6-3 and TRBJ1-5; 7 positions match TRBD1. V lost 6 bases and J lost 2; bases outside the gene matches: 13. Germline V lookup: CDR1 MNHEY, CDR2 SVGEGT. CDR3 length: 17 amino acids.

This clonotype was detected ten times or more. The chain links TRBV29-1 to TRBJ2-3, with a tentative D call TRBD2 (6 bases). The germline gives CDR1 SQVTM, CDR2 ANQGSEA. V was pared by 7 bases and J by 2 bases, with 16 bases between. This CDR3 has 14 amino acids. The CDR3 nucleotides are TGCAGCGCCTCCGGGACTCTAGCCACAGATACGCAGTATTTT. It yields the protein CSASGTLATDTQYF.

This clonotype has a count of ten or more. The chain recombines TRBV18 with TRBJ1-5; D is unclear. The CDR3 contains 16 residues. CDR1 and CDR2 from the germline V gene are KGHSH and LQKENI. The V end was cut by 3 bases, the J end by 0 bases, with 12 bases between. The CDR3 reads CASSPSGRYSNQPQHF. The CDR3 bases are TGTGCCAGCTCACCCTCCGGACGGTATAGCAATCAGCCCCAGCATTTT.

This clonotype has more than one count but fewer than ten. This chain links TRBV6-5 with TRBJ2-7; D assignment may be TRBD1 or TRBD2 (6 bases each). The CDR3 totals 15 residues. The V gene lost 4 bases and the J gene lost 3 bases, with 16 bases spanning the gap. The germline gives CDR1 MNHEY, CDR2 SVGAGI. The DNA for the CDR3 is TGTGCCAGCAGTTCCCGGGGGCAGGAGCACTACGAGCAGTACTTC. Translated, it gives CASSSRGQEHYEQYF.

CDR3: CASSALLEEEAFF. CDR3 coding DNA: TGTGCCAGCAGCGCCCTTTTGGAGGAGGAAGCTTTCTTT. The rearrangement joins TRBV2 to TRBJ1-1; D gene ambiguous. In germline, CDR1 is SNHLY, CDR2 FYNNEI. The CDR3 covers 13 residues. The V end lost 6 bases, the J end lost 8 bases, and 16 bases lay between the germline ends. The variable domain in full, with the rest retrieved from reference TRBV2 and TRBJ1-1, is EPEVTQTPSHQVTQMGQEVILRCVPISNHLYFYWYRQILGQKVEFLVSFYNNEISEKSEIFDDQFSVERPDGSNFTLKIRSTKLEDSAMYFCASSALLEEEAFFGQGTRLTVV.

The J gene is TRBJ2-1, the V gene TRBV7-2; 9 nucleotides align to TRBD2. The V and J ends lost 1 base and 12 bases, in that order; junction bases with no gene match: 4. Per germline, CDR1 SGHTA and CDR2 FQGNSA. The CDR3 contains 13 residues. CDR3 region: CASSLDPAGGQFF. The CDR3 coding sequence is TGTGCCAGCAGCTTAGATCCAGCGGGGGGGCAGTTCTTC.

CDR3 in amino acids: CAIGGRDQPQHF. The CDR3 DNA is TGTGCCATCGGGGGGCGCGATCAGCCCCAGCATTTT. The chain couples TRBV10-3 to TRBJ1-5, with D perhaps TRBD1 (6 bases). The germline V and J ends were trimmed by 8 bases and 5 bases, with 10 bases remaining between them. From germline, CDR1 is ENHRY and CDR2 SYGVKD. The CDR3 runs to 12 residues.

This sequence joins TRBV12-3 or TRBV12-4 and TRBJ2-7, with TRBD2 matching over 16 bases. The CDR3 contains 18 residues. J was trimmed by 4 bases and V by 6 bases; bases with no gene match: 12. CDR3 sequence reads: CASSRRGLAGGPRYEQYF. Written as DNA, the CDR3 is TGTGCCAGCAGCCGAAGGGGACTAGCGGGGGGGCCTAGGTACGAGCAGTACTTC.

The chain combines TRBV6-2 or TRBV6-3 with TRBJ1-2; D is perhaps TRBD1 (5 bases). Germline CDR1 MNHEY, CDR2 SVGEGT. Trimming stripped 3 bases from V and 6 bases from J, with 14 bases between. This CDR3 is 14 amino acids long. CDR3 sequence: CASSYRGAGNGYTF. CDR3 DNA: TGTGCCAGCAGTTATCGGGGCGCGGGGAATGGCTACACCTTC.

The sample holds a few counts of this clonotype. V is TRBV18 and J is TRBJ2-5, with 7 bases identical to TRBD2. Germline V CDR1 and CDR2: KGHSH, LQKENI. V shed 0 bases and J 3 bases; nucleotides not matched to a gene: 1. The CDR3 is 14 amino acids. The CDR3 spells CASSPPSGEETQYF. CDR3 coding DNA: TGTGCCAGCTCACCACCGAGCGGGGAAGAGACCCAGTACTTC.

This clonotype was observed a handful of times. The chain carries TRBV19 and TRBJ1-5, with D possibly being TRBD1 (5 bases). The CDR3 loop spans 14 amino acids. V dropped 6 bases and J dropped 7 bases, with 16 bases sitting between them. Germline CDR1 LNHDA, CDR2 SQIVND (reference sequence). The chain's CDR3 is CASSPMRGRQPQHF. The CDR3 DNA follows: TGTGCCAGTAGCCCCATGAGGGGAAGGCAGCCCCAGCATTTT.

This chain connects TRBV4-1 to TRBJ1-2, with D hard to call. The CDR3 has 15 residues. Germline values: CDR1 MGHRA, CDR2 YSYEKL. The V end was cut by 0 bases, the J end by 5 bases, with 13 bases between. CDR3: CASSQDERKAYGYTF. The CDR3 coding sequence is TGCGCCAGCAGCCAAGATGAACGCAAGGCGTATGGCTACACCTTC.

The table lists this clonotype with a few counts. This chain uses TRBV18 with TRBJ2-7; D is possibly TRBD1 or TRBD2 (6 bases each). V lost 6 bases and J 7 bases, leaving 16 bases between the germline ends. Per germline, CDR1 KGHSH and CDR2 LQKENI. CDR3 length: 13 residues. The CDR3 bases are TGTGCCAGCTCTCCCGGGGGCCTGTTAGAGCAGTACTTC. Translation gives CASSPGGLLEQYF.

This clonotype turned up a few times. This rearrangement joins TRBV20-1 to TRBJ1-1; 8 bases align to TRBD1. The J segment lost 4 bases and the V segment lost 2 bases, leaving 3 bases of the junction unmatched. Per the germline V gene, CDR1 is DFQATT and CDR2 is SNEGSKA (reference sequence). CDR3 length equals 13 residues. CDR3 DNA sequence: TGCAGTGCTAGAATAGGGACAGGCACTGAAGCTTTCTTT. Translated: CSARIGTGTEAFF.

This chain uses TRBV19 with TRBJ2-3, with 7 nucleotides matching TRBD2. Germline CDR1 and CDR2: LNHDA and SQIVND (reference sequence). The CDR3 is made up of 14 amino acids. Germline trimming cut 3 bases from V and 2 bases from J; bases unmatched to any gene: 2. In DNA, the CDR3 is TGTGCCAGTAGTATCGGGACTAACACAGATACGCAGTATTTT. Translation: CASSIGTNTDTQYF. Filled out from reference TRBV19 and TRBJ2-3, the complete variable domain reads DGGITQSPKYLFRKEGQNVTLSCEQNLNHDAMYWYRQDPGQGLRLIYYSQIVNDFQKGDIAEGYSVSREKKESFPLTVTSAQKNPTAFYLCASSIGTNTDTQYFGPGTRLTVL.

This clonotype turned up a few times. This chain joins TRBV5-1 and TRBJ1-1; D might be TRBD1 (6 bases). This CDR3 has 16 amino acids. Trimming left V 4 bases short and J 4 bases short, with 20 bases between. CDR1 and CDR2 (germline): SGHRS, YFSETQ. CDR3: CASSPKGGVGVTEAFF. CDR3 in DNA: TGCGCCAGCAGCCCTAAAGGGGGGGTCGGGGTCACTGAAGCTTTCTTT.

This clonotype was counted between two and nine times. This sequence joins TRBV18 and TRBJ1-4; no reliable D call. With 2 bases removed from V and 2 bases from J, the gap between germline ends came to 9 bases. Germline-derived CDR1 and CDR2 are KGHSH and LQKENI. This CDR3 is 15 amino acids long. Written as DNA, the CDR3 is TGTGCCAGCTCACCAGTGTACAGTACTAATGAAAAACTGTTTTTT. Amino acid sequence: CASSPVYSTNEKLFF.